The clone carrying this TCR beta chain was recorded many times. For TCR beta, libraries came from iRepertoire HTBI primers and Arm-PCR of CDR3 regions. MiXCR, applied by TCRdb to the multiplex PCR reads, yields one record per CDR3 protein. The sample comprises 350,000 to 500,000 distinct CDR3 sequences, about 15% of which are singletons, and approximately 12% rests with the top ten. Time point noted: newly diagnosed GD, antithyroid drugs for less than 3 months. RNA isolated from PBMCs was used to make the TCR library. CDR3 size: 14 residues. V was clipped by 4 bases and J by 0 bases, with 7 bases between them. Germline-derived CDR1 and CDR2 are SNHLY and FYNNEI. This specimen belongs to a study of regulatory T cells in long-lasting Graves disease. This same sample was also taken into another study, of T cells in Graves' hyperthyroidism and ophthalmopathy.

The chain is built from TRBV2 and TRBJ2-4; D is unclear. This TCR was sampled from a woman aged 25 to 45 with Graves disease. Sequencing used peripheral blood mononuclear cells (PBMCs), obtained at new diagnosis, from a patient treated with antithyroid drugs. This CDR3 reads CASSVGRAKNIQYF. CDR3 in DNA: TGTGCCAGCAGTGTAGGGCGAGCCAAAAACATTCAGTACTTC.